This T cell receptor beta chain comes out of a study of shared clonotypes between healthy human individuals. Study in general: Each donor's CD8 memory used one plate, CD8 naive two, each CD4 subset three.

Turning to this clone: The antigen is undetermined.

The repertoire was sequenced with immunoSEQ multiplex PCR; TCRdb's copy has only in-frame clones and lacks some. The table records 90,000 to 120,000 clones, around 65% of them present only once. Broader study findings: The study's rarefaction showed incomplete sorted-subset sequencing despite large depth.

This CDR3 has 14 amino acids. Germline V gives CDR1 MDHEN, CDR2 SYDVKM. The V and J ends lost 5 bases and 4 bases respectively, with 15 bases between them. What was sequenced was memory CD8+ T cells sorted from blood. The subset denotes: CD45RO+ cells pooled with CCR7-negative TemRA cells. The receptor was isolated from a woman aged 30 to 39 in good health. The chain combines TRBV28 with TRBJ2-7, with a tentative D call TRBD2 (5 bases). CDR3 sequence: CASSTQAGAYEQYF. CDR3 DNA: TGTGCCAGCAGTACCCAGGCGGGTGCTTACGAGCAGTACTTC. Full variable domain (rest looked up from reference TRBV28 and TRBJ2-7): DVKVTQSSRYLVKRTGEKVFLECVQDMDHENMFWYRQDPGLGLRLIYFSYDVKMKEKGDIPEGYSVSREKKERFSLILESASTNQTSMYLCASSTQAGAYEQYFGPGTRLTVT.